This TCR beta chain was obtained from a study of blood T cell repertoires in COVID-19. Study context: From T cells, B-cell-depleted T cells, or PBMCs came the material, which was cDNA or gDNA.

Germline V gene lookup returns CDR1 SGHNT and CDR2 YYREEE (reference sequence). V was clipped by 2 bases and J by 3 bases; unmatched bases: 4. CDR3 length: 15 amino acids. The authors' processing: Estimates of nucleated cell counts were drawn from the amplification of reference gene primers. Assay used: immunoSEQ multiplex PCR; TCRdb lists only in-frame clones, some missing. The D gene and trimming were derived from the DNA, and the V and J assignments and clone size from that table. This table has approximately 300,000 clones, approximately 91% appearing once. This clone was counted a single time. The chain joins TRBV5-4 to TRBJ2-5, with TRBD2 matching 10 bases. The receptor was isolated from a woman younger than 45 who had been exposed to COVID-19. The source material was PBMCs or T cells enriched from blood (not recorded which). Here the CDR3 DNA reads TGTGCCAGCAGCTTACGGCTAGCGGGGGAAGAGACCCAGTACTTC. This gives the protein CASSLRLAGEETQYF. Combining the CDR3 with reference TRBV5-4 and TRBJ2-5 gives the whole variable domain ETGVTQSPTHLIKTRGQQVTLRCSSQSGHNTVSWYQQALGQGPQFIFQYYREEENGRGNFPPRFSGLQFPNYSSELNVNALELDDSALYLCASSLRLAGEETQYFGPGTRLLVL.